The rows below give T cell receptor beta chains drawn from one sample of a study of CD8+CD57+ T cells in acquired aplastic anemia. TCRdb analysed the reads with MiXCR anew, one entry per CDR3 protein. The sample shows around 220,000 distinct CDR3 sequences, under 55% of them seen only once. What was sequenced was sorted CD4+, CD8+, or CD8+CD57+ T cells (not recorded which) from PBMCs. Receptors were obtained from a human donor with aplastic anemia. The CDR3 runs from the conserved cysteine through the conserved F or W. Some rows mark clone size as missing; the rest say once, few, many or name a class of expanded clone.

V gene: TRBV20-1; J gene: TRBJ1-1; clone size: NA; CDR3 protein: CSARVGQGSEAFF
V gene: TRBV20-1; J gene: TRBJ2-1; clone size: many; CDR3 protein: CSALSRGFAYNEQFF
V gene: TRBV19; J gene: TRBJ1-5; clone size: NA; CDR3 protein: CASSILGGSRSGGPQHF
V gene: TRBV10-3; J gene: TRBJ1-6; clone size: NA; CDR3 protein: CAISDSYNSPLHF
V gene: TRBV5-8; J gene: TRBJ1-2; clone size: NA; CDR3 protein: CASSLGGYYGYTF
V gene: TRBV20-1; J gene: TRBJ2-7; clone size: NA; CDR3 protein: CSAGTGGASYEQYF
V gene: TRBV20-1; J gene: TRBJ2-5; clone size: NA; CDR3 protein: CSARDPGQGKETQYF
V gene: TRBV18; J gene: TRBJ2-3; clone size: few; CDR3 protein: CASSEGTGDTDTQYF
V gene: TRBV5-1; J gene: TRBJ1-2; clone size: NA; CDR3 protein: CASSPWTGANYGYTF
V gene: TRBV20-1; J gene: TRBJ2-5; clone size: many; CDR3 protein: CSAPETDRGETQYF